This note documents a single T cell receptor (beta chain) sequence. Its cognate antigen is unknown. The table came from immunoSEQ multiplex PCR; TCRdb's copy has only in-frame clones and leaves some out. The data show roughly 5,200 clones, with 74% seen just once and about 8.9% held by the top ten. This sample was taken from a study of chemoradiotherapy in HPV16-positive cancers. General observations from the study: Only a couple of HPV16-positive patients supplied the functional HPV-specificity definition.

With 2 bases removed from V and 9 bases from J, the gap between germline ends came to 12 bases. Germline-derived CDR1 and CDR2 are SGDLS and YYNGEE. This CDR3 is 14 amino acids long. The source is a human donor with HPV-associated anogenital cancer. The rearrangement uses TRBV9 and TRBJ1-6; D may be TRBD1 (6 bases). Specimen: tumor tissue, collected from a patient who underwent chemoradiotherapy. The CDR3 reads CASSVGGGGSPLHF. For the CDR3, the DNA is TGTGCCAGCAGCGTTGGCGGGGGCGGTTCACCCCTCCACTTT.